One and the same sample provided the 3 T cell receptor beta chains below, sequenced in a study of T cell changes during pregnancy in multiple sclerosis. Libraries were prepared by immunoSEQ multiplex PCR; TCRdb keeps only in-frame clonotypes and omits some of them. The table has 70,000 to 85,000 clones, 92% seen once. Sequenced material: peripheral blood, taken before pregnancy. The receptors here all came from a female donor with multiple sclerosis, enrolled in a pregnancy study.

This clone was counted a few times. As DNA, the CDR3 is TGTGCCAGCAGTTTTGCACTCCACCGGGGCTACACCTTC. Translation: CASSFALHRGYTF. J is TRBJ1-2 and V is TRBV27; no definite D call. The V end was cut by 3 bases, the J end by 8 bases, with 13 bases between. The CDR3 is 13 amino acids. Germline V lookup: CDR1 MNHEY, CDR2 SMNVEV (reference sequence).

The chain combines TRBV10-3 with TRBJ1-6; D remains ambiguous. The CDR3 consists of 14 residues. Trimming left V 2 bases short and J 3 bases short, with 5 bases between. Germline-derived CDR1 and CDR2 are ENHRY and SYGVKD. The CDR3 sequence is CAISEASYNSPLHF. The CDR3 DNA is TGTGCCATCAGTGAGGCCAGCTATAATTCACCCCTCCACTTT.

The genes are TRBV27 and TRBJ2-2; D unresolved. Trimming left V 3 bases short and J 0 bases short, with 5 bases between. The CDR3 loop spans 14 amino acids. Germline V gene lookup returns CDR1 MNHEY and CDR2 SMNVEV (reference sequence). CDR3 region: CASSFGANTGELFF. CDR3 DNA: TGTGCCAGCAGTTTTGGAGCGAACACCGGGGAGCTGTTTTTT.